This entry describes one T cell receptor (beta chain). The antigen it recognizes is unknown. Nothing much larger sits one base from this clone, and base qualities are not available. The data were obtained in a study of regulatory and conventional T cells in breast cancer (dated by TCRdb to the mid-2010s). The library was prepared using PCR. TCRdb shows the sequencer as Illumina MiSeq. TCRdb reworked the public reads: Q25 trimming with fastp, MiXCR clone assembly, productive beta chains retained. Rows matching on CDR3 protein sequence are summarized as one entry with the most common DNA and genes. This sample has around 15,000 distinct CDR3 sequences in its table, and more than 30% of those were observed once. The top ten constitute roughly 1.7% of the sample. The germline V gene encodes CDR1 SGHTA and CDR2 FQGNSA. V ends up 1 base short and J 7 bases short, with an unmatched junction base count of 5. The CDR3 runs 15 amino acids, cysteine and phenylalanine included. The retained sequence is limited to the CDR3, 45 bases, with the frame set at the first base.

The receptor was derived from a female donor in good health. The material sequenced was conventional T cells from blood. The rearranged segments are TRBV7-2 and TRBJ2-2; TRBD2 aligns with 8 central bases. The nucleotide sequence reads as follows: TGTGCCAGCAGCTTAGTGCGGGGGGCCGGCGGGGAGCTGTTTTTT. Its protein reads: CASSLVRGAGGELFF.